Given below is one T cell receptor beta chain in context. Antigen unknown. Trimming removed 5 bases from V and 6 bases from J; junction bases left unmatched: 6. Germline CDR1 and CDR2: SGHAT and FQNNGV. CDR3 length: 15 amino acids. Naive CD8 cells were CD45RO-negative, positively selected for CCR7, excluding terminally differentiated effector memory CD45RA+ cells. Those who donated, Caucasian adults without exception, all lived in Nashville, Tennessee. This record comes from a study of shared clonotypes between healthy human individuals. In the study overall: CD4 naive and CD4 memory each took three plates per donor, while CD8 naive took two and CD8 memory one. Study-wide findings and caveats: Donors were few, which limited the genetic and exposure-history diversity represented. Among non-shared clonotypes, generation probabilities were lower than among those shared by all four donors.

Clones were read by immunoSEQ multiplex PCR, and TCRdb kept only the in-frame ones, dropping some. This repertoire shows some 740,000 clones, about 92% found once; its top ten account for around 24%. The TCR comes from a man aged 25-45 years in good health. The chain uses TRBV11-2 and TRBJ2-2; TRBD2 aligns across 10 bases. The sample consisted of naive CD8+ T cells sorted from blood. The CDR3 is CASSPTSGRAGELFF. Written as DNA, the CDR3 is TGTGCCAGCAGCCCAACGAGCGGGAGGGCCGGGGAGCTGTTTTTT.